This T cell receptor (beta chain) emerged from a study of early T cells in non-severe SARS-CoV-2 infection. Study-level information: Chains were unpaired, as sequencing was done on bulk RNA from unsorted whole blood.

Findings and caveats of the study: VDJdb matching, biased toward anti-spike CD8 responses, missed private and CD4 specificities.

The V and J ends lost 6 bases and 7 bases, in that order; junction bases with no gene match: 16. CDR1 MNHEY and CDR2 SVGAGI come from the germline V gene. This CDR3 contains 17 residues. Researchers tagged individual cDNA molecules with unique molecular identifiers. Each CDR3 protein is one row after TCRdb ran MiXCR on the 5' RACE reads. This sample carries 65,000 to 75,000 distinct CDR3 sequences, approximately 13% of them seen once, and the ten largest clones take 4% to 6%. In this sample, this clonotype turned up many times. Its antigen is still unknown. The chain carries TRBV6-5 and TRBJ2-1; 9 bases are a match to TRBD2. Sequences were obtained from whole blood. This clonotype was obtained from an adult who was a healthcare worker with PCR-confirmed SARS-CoV-2 infection or an uninfected control (not recorded which). Here the CDR3 reads CASSSRVGLAGRNEQFF. As DNA, the CDR3 is TGTGCCAGCAGCTCCCGCGTCGGGCTAGCGGGACGGAATGAGCAGTTCTTC.